Described below is a single T cell receptor beta chain sequence and its context. This record comes from a study of blood T cell repertoires in COVID-19. Original analysis: Amplifying reference gene primers gave estimates of nucleated cell counts. TCRdb keeps only in-frame clones here, not all; method: immunoSEQ multiplex PCR. The V and J calls and clone size come from that table; D and trimming were worked out from the DNA. The sample carries fewer than 75,000 clones, roughly 91% recorded once. Trimming took 2 bases from V and 1 from J, leaving 9 bases between them. CDR1 and CDR2 from the germline V gene are SGHDT and YYEEEE. The CDR3 has 14 amino acids.

This TCR derives from a man aged 55 to 70 with acute or convalescent COVID-19. Input material: peripheral blood. The rearrangement links TRBV5-6 to TRBJ2-5; D is uncertain. The CDR3, as DNA: TGTGCCAGCAGCTTTGACACCTTCCAAGAGACCCAGTACTTC. It codes for CASSFDTFQETQYF.